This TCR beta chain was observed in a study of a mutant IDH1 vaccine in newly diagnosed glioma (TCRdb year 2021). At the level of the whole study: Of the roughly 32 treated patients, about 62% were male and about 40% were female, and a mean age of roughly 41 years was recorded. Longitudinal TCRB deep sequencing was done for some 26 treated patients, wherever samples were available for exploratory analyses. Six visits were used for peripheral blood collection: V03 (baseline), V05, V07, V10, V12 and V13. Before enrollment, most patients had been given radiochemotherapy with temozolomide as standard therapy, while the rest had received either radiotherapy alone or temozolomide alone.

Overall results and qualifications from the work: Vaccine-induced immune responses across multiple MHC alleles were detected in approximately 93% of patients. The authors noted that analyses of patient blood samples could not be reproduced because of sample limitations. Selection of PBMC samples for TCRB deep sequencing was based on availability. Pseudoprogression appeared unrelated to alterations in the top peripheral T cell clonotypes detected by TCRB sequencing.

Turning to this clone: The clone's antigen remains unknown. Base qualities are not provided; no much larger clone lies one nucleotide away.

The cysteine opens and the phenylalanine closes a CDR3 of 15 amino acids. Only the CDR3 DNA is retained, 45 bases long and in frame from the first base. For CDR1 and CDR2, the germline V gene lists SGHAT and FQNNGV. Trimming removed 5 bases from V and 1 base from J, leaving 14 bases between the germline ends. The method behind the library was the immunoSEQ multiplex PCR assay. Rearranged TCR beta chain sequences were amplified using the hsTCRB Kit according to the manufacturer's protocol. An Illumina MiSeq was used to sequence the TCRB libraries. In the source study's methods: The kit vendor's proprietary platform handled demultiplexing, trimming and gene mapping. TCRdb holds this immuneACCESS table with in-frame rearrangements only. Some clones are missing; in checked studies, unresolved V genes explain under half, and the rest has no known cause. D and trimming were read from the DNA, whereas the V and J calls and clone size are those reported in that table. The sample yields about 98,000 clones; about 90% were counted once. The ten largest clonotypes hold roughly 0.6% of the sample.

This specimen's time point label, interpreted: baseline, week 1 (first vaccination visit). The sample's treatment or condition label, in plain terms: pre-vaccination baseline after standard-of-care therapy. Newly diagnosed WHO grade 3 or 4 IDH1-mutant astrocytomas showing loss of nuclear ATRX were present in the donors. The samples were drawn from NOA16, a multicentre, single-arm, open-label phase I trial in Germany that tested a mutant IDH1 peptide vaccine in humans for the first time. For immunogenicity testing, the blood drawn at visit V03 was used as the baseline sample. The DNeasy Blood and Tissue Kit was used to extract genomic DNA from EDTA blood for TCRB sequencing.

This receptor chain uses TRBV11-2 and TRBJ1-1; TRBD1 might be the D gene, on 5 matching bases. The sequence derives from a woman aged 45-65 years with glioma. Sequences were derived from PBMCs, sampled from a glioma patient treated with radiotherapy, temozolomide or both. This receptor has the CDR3 CASSPLLTENTEAFF. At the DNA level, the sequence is TGTGCCAGCAGCCCCCTTTTGACAGAGAACACTGAAGCTTTCTTT.